The rows below give T cell receptor beta chains drawn from one sample of a study of post-analysis software for immune sequencing data. TCRdb called the PCR reads again in MiXCR, with one record for every CDR3 protein. The sample consists of some 450,000 distinct CDR3 sequences, roughly 45% of them appearing once. Sequencing was carried out using blood. These receptors were taken from a girl aged 5 to 17 with multiple sclerosis. Each CDR3 is given with its conserved first and last residue. D genes are given only for firm matches. Clone size is stated in some rows and not others, as once, few, many or a class when expanded.

DNA | CDR3 | size | V | D | J
TGTGCCAGCATGTGGCCGGGACAGGGAAAAAACATTCAGTACTTC | CASMWPGQGKNIQYF | - | TRBV6-1 | TRBD1 | TRBJ2-4
TGTGCCACCAGTGATTCGAGACAACACCAAGAGACCCAGTACTTC | CATSDSRQHQETQYF | - | TRBV24-1 | - | TRBJ2-5
TGCAGTGCTAGAGGGCCGTGGGGGAATGAGCAGTTCTTC | CSARGPWGNEQFF | - | TRBV20-1 | - | TRBJ2-1
TGCGCCAGCAGTGAGACTGGTTCCTACAATGAGCAGTTCTTC | CASSETGSYNEQFF | few | TRBV10-1 | - | TRBJ2-1
TGTGCCAGCTCGATGGTTGGCTATGGCTACACCTTC | CASSMVGYGYTF | - | TRBV27 | - | TRBJ1-2
TGTGCCAGCAGCGGGAGTAGCAATGAGCAGTTCTTC | CASSGSSNEQFF | - | TRBV25-1 | - | TRBJ2-1
TGTGCCAGCAGTGGCGGGACAGGGGGCCATGGCTACACCTTC | CASSGGTGGHGYTF | - | TRBV6-1 | TRBD1 | TRBJ1-2
TGCGCCAGCAGCTTGGGGGCAGGGAAGGACGAGCAGTACTTC | CASSLGAGKDEQYF | few | TRBV5-1 | - | TRBJ2-7
TGTGCCAGCAGTAGACCGGGTCCAGGTGTCAAAAACATTCGGTACTTC | CASSRPGPGVKNIRYF | - | TRBV28 | - | TRBJ2-4
TGTGCCAGCAGTTGGAAGGGTCTGGGCGAGCAGTACTTC | CASSWKGLGEQYF | few | TRBV27 | - | TRBJ2-7
TGTGCCAGCAGCTTAGCCGGATCAAGCAACGAGCAGTACTTC | CASSLAGSSNEQYF | - | TRBV7-9 | - | TRBJ2-7
TGTGCCACCAGTGATTTGTGGGGCTACACCTTC | CATSDLWGYTF | few | TRBV24-1 | - | TRBJ1-2
TGTGCCAGCACGGCCGGAGCTAACTATGGCTACACCTTC | CASTAGANYGYTF | few | TRBV28 | - | TRBJ1-2
TGCAGTGCTAGAACGGGAGTTAAAAATGAGCAGTTCTTC | CSARTGVKNEQFF | few | TRBV20-1 | - | TRBJ2-1
TGTGCCAGCAGCCGACCCGGACAAATTCAGGCCTACGAGCAGTACTTC | CASSRPGQIQAYEQYF | - | TRBV12-3/TRBV12-4 | - | TRBJ2-7
TGTGCCAGCTCACCATCATCGTATGAGCAGTTCTTC | CASSPSSYEQFF | - | TRBV18 | - | TRBJ2-1
TGCGCCAGCAGCTTGGATGGTATGGGGACGGGAGCGAACTATGGCTACACCTTC | CASSLDGMGTGANYGYTF | few | TRBV5-1 | - | TRBJ1-2
TGTGCCAGCAGAGCTAGCGGGACCATTTCCTACGAGCAGTACTTC | CASRASGTISYEQYF | - | TRBV12-3/TRBV12-4 | TRBD2 | TRBJ2-7